This entry is about one TCR beta chain. Its antigen is undetermined. The source of the sample is a study of shared clonotypes between healthy human individuals. Study-wide background: Donors consisted of a couple of women and three men between 18 and 49.

V was trimmed by 4 bases and J by 7 bases, leaving 15 bases between them. The CDR3 runs to 14 residues. Looked up from germline, CDR1 is SGHKS and CDR2 is YYEKEE (reference sequence). Study results and caveats: Non-shared clonotypes were found to have lower generation probabilities than the clonotypes that were shared by all four of the sorted-subset donors. Compared with memory subsets, naive subsets generally had larger estimated richness.

Several immunoSEQ plates received, in even portions, the genomic DNA of each subset. The protocol was immunoSEQ multiplex PCR, while the TCRdb copy is restricted to in-frame clones and leaves out a portion. The table records some 2,500,000 clones, 80% to 95% of them present only once. This receptor was obtained from a man aged 18 to 29 in good health. Some clones in this sample may be carry-over from other donors' samples. Material: naive CD4+ T cells from PBMCs. The sample's subset: CD45RA+ positively selected. V gene TRBV5-5 combines with J gene TRBJ1-5, with no clear D. CDR3 DNA: TGTGCCAGCAGCCAGGACCGATCGGGGCAGCCCCAGCATTTT. Its translation: CASSQDRSGQPQHF.